Sequencing of this TCR beta chain was carried out in a study of human versus mouse CDR3 diversity and MHC coevolution. General study findings and limits: On average, humans showed more CDR3 deletions and insertions than mice.

Comment on this clone: Its antigen is undetermined.

Naive CD4 T cells were sorted as CD45RO-negative, CD62L-positive. Using immunoSEQ multiplex PCR, the repertoire was profiled, and TCRdb retains in-frame clones only, with some absent. The sample carries about 77,000 clones, 85% to 95% recorded once. This TCR was sampled from a person between 25 and 70 years old in good health. What was sequenced was naive CD4+ T cells from blood. Specified subset: CD45RO-negative CD62L-positive naive CD4 T cells.

This chain's CDR3 is CASSSGQASTDTQYF. The CDR3 nucleotides read TGCGCCAGCAGCTCAGGACAGGCTAGCACAGATACGCAGTATTTT. The V gene is TRBV5-1, the J gene TRBJ2-3; 7 nucleotides align to TRBD1. The CDR3 totals 15 residues. J gave up 0 bases and V 3 bases, and 4 bases lay outside the gene matches. The germline V gene has CDR1 SGHRS and CDR2 YFSETQ.